Shown below are 15 T cell receptor beta chains from a single sample sequenced in a study of blood T cell repertoires in COVID-19. This table comes from immunoSEQ multiplex PCR, and its TCRdb copy is limited to in-frame clones, with some not included. The sample lists 200,000 to 250,000 clones; around 84% were seen once. Input material: peripheral blood. The receptors were gathered from a human donor in a cohort sampled during active COVID-19.

This clone appeared once. The chain links TRBV7-8 to TRBJ2-2; 7 nucleotides match TRBD1. Germline V gene lookup returns CDR1 SGHVS and CDR2 FQNEAQ. This CDR3 region has 14 residues. Trimming took 3 bases from V and 3 from J; bases not matched to a gene: 1. CDR3 nucleotide sequence: TGTGCCAGCAGCTTTACAGGGGACACCGGGGAGCTGTTTTTT. It is translated as CASSFTGDTGELFF.

The chain employs TRBV5-1 and TRBJ2-7; TRBD1 aligns across 10 bases. CDR1 is SGHRS and CDR2 is YFSETQ in the germline V gene. CDR3 length: 17 amino acids. Losses at the gene ends were 0 bases for V and 0 bases for J; bases not matched to a gene: 6. CDR3 region: CASSLAARDRGSYEQYF. CDR3 coding DNA: TGCGCCAGCAGCTTGGCGGCCCGGGACAGGGGCTCCTACGAGCAGTACTTC.

The chain employs TRBV4-3 and TRBJ2-1; unclear D gene. Trimming pared 2 bases from V and 2 bases from J, leaving 13 bases between. CDR3 length equals 16 residues. Germline V lookup: CDR1 LGHNA, CDR2 YSLEER. The CDR3 DNA sequence: TGCGCCAGCAGCCAATTTCTGGGCAGTCCCTACAATGAGCAGTTCTTC. It specifies CASSQFLGSPYNEQFF.

This clone was recorded only once. The CDR3 sequence: CASSFGVRTGKFFGGYTF. The CDR3, as DNA: TGTGCCAGCAGTTTTGGCGTGAGGACAGGTAAGTTTTTTGGTGGCTACACCTTC. The chain links TRBV27 to TRBJ1-2, with 7 bases identical to TRBD1. The CDR3 is 18 amino acids. V trimming: 3 bases; J trimming: 7 bases; junction bases outside the gene matches: 20. CDR1 is MNHEY, CDR2 SMNVEV, per germline (reference sequence).

The rearrangement links TRBV2 to TRBJ1-1; D gene ambiguous. Per germline, CDR1 SNHLY and CDR2 FYNNEI. This CDR3 is built from 17 residues. Trimming removed 4 bases from V and 4 bases from J, with 22 bases in between. The CDR3 reads CASSVAGNGILGTEAFF. The DNA for the CDR3 is TGTGCCAGCAGTGTGGCGGGGAATGGAATCTTGGGCACTGAAGCTTTCTTT.

The chain recombines TRBV20-1 with TRBJ2-5; 8 bases map to TRBD2. CDR1 is DFQATT, CDR2 SNEGSKA, per germline (reference sequence). The length of the CDR3 is 15 residues. V lost 3 bases, J lost 3 bases, and 9 bases stayed unmatched. Written as DNA, the CDR3 is TGCAGTGCTAGTGTCGGCGGGGGGATAAAAGAGACCCAGTACTTC. The encoded protein is CSASVGGGIKETQYF.

This clone was counted only a few times. The chain employs TRBV5-1 and TRBJ2-1; 7 bases match TRBD1. Germline V gene lookup returns CDR1 SGHRS and CDR2 YFSETQ. This CDR3 region has 14 residues. V trimming: 4 bases; J trimming: 3 bases; junction bases outside the gene matches: 4. The CDR3 protein is CASSPGQNYNEQFF. The DNA for the CDR3 is TGCGCCAGCAGCCCGGGACAGAACTACAATGAGCAGTTCTTC.

The chain carries TRBV6-1 and TRBJ2-7; 9 bases align to TRBD2. Per the germline V gene, CDR1 is MNHNS and CDR2 is SASEGT. CDR3 length equals 18 residues. The V gene end was trimmed by 2 bases and the J gene end by 5 bases; junction bases not matched to a gene: 16. The CDR3 loop reads CASSERAGQTSGAHEQYF. The CDR3 region has the DNA TGTGCCAGCAGTGAAAGGGCAGGGCAGACTAGCGGAGCCCACGAGCAGTACTTC.

V gene TRBV19 combines with J gene TRBJ1-1; D gene unclear. The V end lost 5 bases, the J end lost 1 base, and 8 bases lay between the germline ends. The CDR3 is 13 amino acids. Germline loops: CDR1 LNHDA, CDR2 SQIVND (reference sequence). CDR3 sequence: CASSYPGNTEAFF. CDR3 DNA sequence: TGTGCCAGTAGTTACCCAGGGAACACTGAAGCTTTCTTT.

This clone was detected a few times. The chain is built from TRBV6-2 or TRBV6-3 and TRBJ1-2, with D possibly matching TRBD1 (5 bases). The CDR3 sequence is 10 residues long. The germline V gene encodes CDR1 MNHEY and CDR2 SVGEGT. Trimming pared 4 bases from V and 9 bases from J, leaving 6 bases between. The CDR3 protein is CASSSGSYTF. DNA of the CDR3: TGTGCCAGCAGTTCAGGGAGCTACACCTTC.

The CDR3 is CASTFQGGRSYGYTF. In DNA, the CDR3 is TGTGCCAGCACTTTTCAGGGAGGTCGTAGCTATGGCTACACCTTC. The chain carries TRBV27 and TRBJ1-2, with a possible D match to TRBD1 (5 bases). The CDR3 loop spans 15 amino acids. Trimming took 7 bases from V and 4 from J, leaving 19 bases between them. The germline V gene encodes CDR1 MNHEY and CDR2 SMNVEV (reference sequence).

There are many counts of this clone. This rearrangement joins TRBV6-1 to TRBJ2-4; TRBD1 agrees at 9 bases. The germline gives CDR1 MNHNS, CDR2 SASEGT. CDR3 length equals 15 residues. J gave up 9 bases and V 1 base, and 7 bases lay outside the gene matches. CDR3 nucleotides: TGTGCCAGCAGTGAAGGGGGGACAGGGTCGGCCATTCAGTACTTC. Protein: CASSEGGTGSAIQYF.

The table lists this clone with a few counts. The chain uses TRBV5-1 and TRBJ2-7; 7 bases are shared with TRBD1. Germline values: CDR1 SGHRS, CDR2 YFSETQ. Unmatched junction bases numbered 2, after V lost 0 bases and J lost 2 bases. The CDR3 is 14 residues long. The CDR3 here is CASSLETGTYEQYF. The CDR3 DNA is TGCGCCAGCAGCTTGGAGACAGGGACCTACGAGCAGTACTTC.

The chain employs TRBV10-1 and TRBJ1-5, with a possible D match to TRBD1 (6 bases). V shed 3 bases and J shed 3 bases, with 18 bases lying between them. Germline V lookup: CDR1 WNHNN, CDR2 SYGVQD (reference sequence). CDR3 size: 17 residues. CDR3 protein: CASSDPNTGRINQPQHF. The CDR3 DNA sequence: TGCGCCAGCAGTGATCCTAACACAGGGAGAATCAATCAGCCCCAGCATTTT.

This clone came up many times. CDR3 residues: CASSHGLGLNTGELFF. As DNA, the CDR3 is TGTGCCAGCAGCCACGGCCTAGGACTAAACACCGGGGAGCTGTTTTTT. The chain combines TRBV11-2 with TRBJ2-2; maybe TRBD2 (6 bases). Per germline, CDR1 SGHAT and CDR2 FQNNGV. V was shortened by 5 bases and J by 2 bases, with 15 bases between the two germline ends. The CDR3 is 16 amino acids.